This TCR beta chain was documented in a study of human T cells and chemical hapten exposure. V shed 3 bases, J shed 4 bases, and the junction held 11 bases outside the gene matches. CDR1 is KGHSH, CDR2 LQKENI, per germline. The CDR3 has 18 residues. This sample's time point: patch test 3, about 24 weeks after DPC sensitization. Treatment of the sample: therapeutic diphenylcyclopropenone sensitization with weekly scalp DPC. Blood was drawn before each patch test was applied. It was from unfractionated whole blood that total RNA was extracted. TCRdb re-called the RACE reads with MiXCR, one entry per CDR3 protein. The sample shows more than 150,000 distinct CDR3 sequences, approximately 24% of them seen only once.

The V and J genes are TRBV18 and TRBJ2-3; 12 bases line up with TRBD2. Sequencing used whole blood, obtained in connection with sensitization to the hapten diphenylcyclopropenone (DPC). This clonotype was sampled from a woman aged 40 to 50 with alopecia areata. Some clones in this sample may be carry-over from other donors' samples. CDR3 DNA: TGTGCCAGCTCACCCTCCCGTCCGGGACTAGCGGGCTCAGATACGCAGTATTTT. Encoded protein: CASSPSRPGLAGSDTQYF.